One and the same sample provided the 25 T cell receptor beta chains below, sequenced in a study of T cell changes during pregnancy in multiple sclerosis (dated by TCRdb to between 2017 and 2020). Libraries were built with the immunoSEQ multiplex PCR assay. Entries here come from immuneACCESS through TCRdb and include only in-frame sequences with V and J called. Some clones fail to appear in such tables; in the studies checked, an unresolved V gene covers under half of the shortfall, and the cause of the remainder is unknown. This sample is represented by approximately 40,000 clones; less than 90% of them were singletons. The biggest ten clones account for 0.95% to 1.5% of the sample. The material sequenced was CD4+ T cells from peripheral blood mononuclear cells, taken in the second trimester of pregnancy. The origin of the receptors is a female donor with multiple sclerosis, enrolled in a pregnancy study.

V usage is TRBV15 and J usage is TRBJ1-1; 7 nucleotides line up with TRBD1. The CDR3 totals 15 residues. The germline V gene encodes CDR1 LNHNV and CDR2 YYDKDF (reference sequence). Losses at the gene ends were 0 bases for V and 6 bases for J; bases not matched to a gene: 7. CDR3 bases: TGTGCCACCAGCAGAGATGAACAGGGGTTTGCTGAAGCTTTCTTT. Translating gives CATSRDEQGFAEAFF.

This rearrangement joins TRBV27 to TRBJ2-1; TRBD2 matches 8 bases. V was clipped by 4 bases and J by 5 bases; unmatched bases: 4. This CDR3 has 14 residues. CDR1 and CDR2 (germline): MNHEY, SMNVEV (reference sequence). This chain's CDR3 is CASSWGSGNNEQFF. The CDR3 DNA follows: TGTGCCAGCAGTTGGGGTAGCGGGAACAATGAGCAGTTCTTC.

CDR3 in DNA: TGCGCCAGCAGCTTCCCCGCCATAGGGAGCGGCACAGATACGCAGTATTTT. This codes for CASSFPAIGSGTDTQYF. The J gene is TRBJ2-3, the V gene TRBV5-1; D might be TRBD2 (5 bases). The CDR3 covers 17 residues. Trimming stripped 2 bases from V and 1 base from J, with 17 bases between. The germline V gene encodes CDR1 SGHRS and CDR2 YFSETQ. Variable domain in full (rest from reference TRBV5-1 and TRBJ2-3): KAGVTQTPRYLIKTRGQQVTLSCSPISGHRSVSWYQQTPGQGLQFLFEYFSETQRNKGNFPGRFSGRQFSNSRSEMNVSTLELGDSALYLCASSFPAIGSGTDTQYFGPGTRLTVL.

V is TRBV29-1 and J is TRBJ1-1; the D gene is possibly TRBD1 (5 bases). The CDR3 sequence is 14 residues long. Trimming cost V 7 bases and J 4 bases, with 19 bases left between them. Germline assignment: CDR1 SQVTM and CDR2 ANQGSEA. The CDR3 nucleotides are TGCAGCGGGACACGGGCAGGGCGGAGCACTGAAGCTTTCTTT. Translation: CSGTRAGRSTEAFF.

The V gene is TRBV4-3, the J gene TRBJ2-7, with 16 bases fitting TRBD2. This CDR3 is built from 20 residues. V was clipped by 0 bases and J by 7 bases; unmatched bases: 15. Germline lookup yields CDR1 LGHNA and CDR2 YSLEER. CDR3: CASSQEAGGGTSGRAMEQYF. For the CDR3, the DNA is TGCGCCAGCAGCCAAGAAGCCGGAGGAGGGACTAGCGGGAGGGCGATGGAGCAGTACTTC.

This chain connects TRBV28 to TRBJ2-1; 12 bases are shared with TRBD2. With V trimmed by 3 bases and J by 8 bases, 8 bases remained unmatched. CDR1 MDHEN and CDR2 SYDVKM come from the germline V gene. The CDR3 length is 16 residues. CDR3 protein: CASSFPPSGRADEQFF. CDR3 bases: TGTGCCAGCAGTTTTCCCCCTAGCGGGAGGGCCGATGAGCAGTTCTTC.

This chain joins TRBV2 and TRBJ2-2, with TRBD2 matching over 9 bases. The CDR3 consists of 17 residues. The germline V gene has CDR1 SNHLY and CDR2 FYNNEI. Losses at the gene ends were 1 base for V and 5 bases for J; bases not matched to a gene: 8. The CDR3 DNA follows: TGTGCCAGCAGTGAAGGCGGGAGGGCCCTCGAGACCGGGGAGCTGTTTTTT. Protein sequence: CASSEGGRALETGELFF.

This clone appeared a single time. The V and J genes are TRBV5-5 and TRBJ1-2; D might be TRBD1 (5 bases). The germline V gene encodes CDR1 SGHKS and CDR2 YYEKEE (reference sequence). The V gene lost 0 bases and the J gene lost 4 bases, with 10 bases spanning the gap. There are 14 residues in the CDR3. The CDR3, as DNA: TGTGCCAGCAGCTTGGATGTAGACAGCTATGGCTACACCTTC. It yields the protein CASSLDVDSYGYTF.

This clone was picked up one time. The V gene is TRBV7-9, the J gene TRBJ2-3; 11 bases are a match to TRBD2. In germline, CDR1 is SEHNR, CDR2 FQNEAQ (reference sequence). The length of the CDR3 is 15 residues. V dropped 5 bases and J dropped 1; count of bases not matched to a gene: 2. The chain's CDR3 is CASSPLAGGTDTQYF. The CDR3 DNA is TGTGCCAGCAGCCCACTAGCGGGAGGCACAGATACGCAGTATTTT.

The chain combines TRBV7-9 with TRBJ2-3; 11 bases are a match to TRBD2. The CDR3 is made up of 16 amino acids. Germline-derived CDR1 and CDR2 are SEHNR and FQNEAQ (reference sequence). The V and J ends lost 4 bases and 6 bases, in that order; junction bases with no gene match: 9. The CDR3 nucleotides are TGTGCCAGCAGCTCCTCCCGGACTAGCGGGTTTGATACGCAGTATTTT. Its protein product is CASSSSRTSGFDTQYF.

The gene calls are TRBV14 and TRBJ2-7, with 9 bases aligning to TRBD1. Germline V gene lookup returns CDR1 SGHDN and CDR2 FVKESK. This CDR3 has 17 residues. The junction had 9 bases not matched to a gene; V was cut back by 1 base and J by 2 bases. The CDR3 bases are TGTGCCAGCAGCCAAGCGGTGACCGGGACAGGGACCTACGAGCAGTACTTC. Translation gives CASSQAVTGTGTYEQYF.

The V gene is TRBV19, the J gene TRBJ2-3, with TRBD2 as a possible D gene (6 bases). The CDR3 has 13 amino acids. The germline CDR1 and CDR2 sequences are LNHDA and SQIVND (reference sequence). The CDR3 reads CACRGTSWDTQYF. In nucleotides, the CDR3 is TGTGCTTGCCGCGGAACTAGCTGGGATACGCAGTATTTT.

The CDR3 protein is CASSLGGQGLFSGYTF. The CDR3 DNA reads TGTGCCAGCAGTTTAGGGGGACAGGGTCTATTCAGTGGCTACACCTTC. The chain uses TRBV28 and TRBJ1-2; 9 nucleotides line up with TRBD1. Germline CDR1 reads MDHEN; CDR2 reads SYDVKM. CDR3 length: 16 residues. With V trimmed by 2 bases and J by 7 bases, 11 bases remained unmatched.

V usage is TRBV5-4 and J usage is TRBJ2-7; 9 nucleotides match TRBD1. This CDR3 spans 15 amino acids. Germline V gene lookup returns CDR1 SGHNT and CDR2 YYREEE (reference sequence). Trimming removed 3 bases from V and 3 bases from J; junction bases left unmatched: 7. CDR3 sequence (DNA): TGTGCCAGCAGCTCCCGGGACAGGGCAAACTACGAGCAGTACTTC. Translation: CASSSRDRANYEQYF. The whole variable domain, remainder taken from reference TRBV5-4 and TRBJ2-7, is ETGVTQSPTHLIKTRGQQVTLRCSSQSGHNTVSWYQQALGQGPQFIFQYYREEENGRGNFPPRFSGLQFPNYSSELNVNALELDDSALYLCASSSRDRANYEQYFGPGTRLTVT.

The rearrangement joins TRBV11-2 to TRBJ2-7; D is unclear. The V and J ends lost 1 base and 2 bases respectively, with 12 bases between them. CDR3 length equals 15 residues. Germline V CDR1 and CDR2: SGHAT, FQNNGV. CDR3 in amino acids: CASSLGVAQAYEQYF. Here the CDR3 DNA reads TGTGCCAGCAGCTTAGGAGTGGCGCAGGCCTACGAGCAGTACTTC.

V is TRBV29-1 and J is TRBJ1-1; D may be TRBD1 (5 bases). V was cut by 7 bases and J by 8 bases, with 11 bases left in between. Germline CDR1 SQVTM, CDR2 ANQGSEA. This CDR3 region has 10 residues. The CDR3 DNA follows: TGCAGCGGGGTGGGGCAGGAAGCTTTCTTT. The encoded protein is CSGVGQEAFF. Together with reference TRBV29-1 and TRBJ1-1, the CDR3 gives the full variable domain: SAVISQKPSRDICQRGTSLTIQCQVDSQVTMMFWYRQQPGQSLTLIATANQGSEATYESGFVIDKFPISRPNLTFSTLTVSNMSPEDSSIYLCSGVGQEAFFGQGTRLTVV.

CDR3: CASSLRSAGVGSYEQYF. In nucleotides, the CDR3 is TGTGCCAGCAGTCTAAGGTCAGCGGGAGTAGGGTCCTACGAGCAGTACTTC. The chain links TRBV7-9 to TRBJ2-7, with TRBD2 matching over 8 bases. The CDR3 has 17 residues. V dropped 6 bases and J dropped 1; count of bases not matched to a gene: 14. The germline gives CDR1 SEHNR, CDR2 FQNEAQ (reference sequence).

This clone appeared once. The CDR3 DNA is TGCGCCAGCAGCCAAGGACAGGGGGCGGGGGAGCAGTACTTC. This translates into CASSQGQGAGEQYF. This sequence joins TRBV5-1 and TRBJ2-7; 11 bases fit TRBD1. J was trimmed by 7 bases and V by 4 bases; bases with no gene match: 7. Germline CDR1 and CDR2: SGHRS and YFSETQ. The CDR3 runs 14 residues.

The rearrangement joins TRBV6-4 to TRBJ2-1, with TRBD2 matching over 7 bases. CDR1 is MRHNA, CDR2 SNTAGT, per germline. This CDR3 has 13 residues. V gave up 0 bases and J gave up 9 bases; unmatched junction bases: 2. The CDR3 reads CASSDSGGFEQFF. The CDR3 DNA is TGTGCCAGCAGTGACTCGGGGGGGTTTGAGCAGTTCTTC.

V usage is TRBV29-1 and J usage is TRBJ2-2, with 11 bases fitting TRBD2. Trimming removed 4 bases from V and 4 bases from J; junction bases left unmatched: 8. The V gene's germline CDR1 is SQVTM and CDR2 ANQGSEA. There are 16 residues in the CDR3. The chain's CDR3 is CSVVTSGSLGTGELFF. CDR3 nucleotide sequence: TGCAGCGTTGTTACTAGCGGGAGTTTAGGCACCGGGGAGCTGTTTTTT.

This chain uses TRBV4-3 with TRBJ2-2; D gene ambiguous. The CDR3 covers 14 residues. V lost 1 base to trimming and J lost 1 base, with 4 bases between them. Per germline, CDR1 LGHNA and CDR2 YSLEER. The CDR3: CASSQGQNTGELFF. In DNA, the CDR3 is TGCGCCAGCAGCCAAGGACAGAACACCGGGGAGCTGTTTTTT.

The chain is built from TRBV6-5 and TRBJ2-2, with 8 bases fitting TRBD2. After removal of 7 bases from V and 4 bases from J, the junction contained 5 bases not matched to a gene. From germline, CDR1 is MNHEY and CDR2 SVGAGI. The CDR3 runs 14 residues. In nucleotides, the CDR3 is TGTGCCAGCAAGGCGGGAGGAAGCACCGGGGAGCTGTTTTTT. Translating it yields CASKAGGSTGELFF.

V is TRBV19 and J is TRBJ2-1; 10 nucleotides match TRBD2. CDR3 length equals 16 residues. Trimming cost V 2 bases and J 4 bases; bases outside gene matches: 5. Germline V gene sequence: CDR1 LNHDA, CDR2 SQIVND (reference sequence). CDR3 sequence reads: CASSILAGVGYNEQFF. As DNA, the CDR3 is TGTGCCAGTAGTATACTAGCGGGAGTAGGTTACAATGAGCAGTTCTTC.

The genes are TRBV19 and TRBJ2-5; perhaps TRBD1 as D (6 bases). V was pared by 3 bases and J by 2 bases, with 19 bases between. Germline CDR1 reads LNHDA; CDR2 reads SQIVND (reference sequence). This CDR3 has 17 amino acids. CDR3 bases: TGTGCCAGTAGTATCCATTACAGGACAGAGAGACAAGAGACCCAGTACTTC. Amino acids: CASSIHYRTERQETQYF. The full variable domain, rest sourced from reference TRBV19 and TRBJ2-5, is DGGITQSPKYLFRKEGQNVTLSCEQNLNHDAMYWYRQDPGQGLRLIYYSQIVNDFQKGDIAEGYSVSREKKESFPLTVTSAQKNPTAFYLCASSIHYRTERQETQYFGPGTRLLVL.

V and J are TRBV7-9 and TRBJ2-2; TRBD2 is a possible D gene (5 bases). From germline, CDR1 is SEHNR and CDR2 FQNEAQ (reference sequence). CDR3 length: 17 amino acids. V gave up 5 bases and J gave up 5 bases, with 21 bases separating them. CDR3 region: CASSVEVGRRRTGELFF. CDR3 coding DNA: TGTGCCAGCAGCGTAGAAGTAGGTCGGAGGCGAACCGGGGAGCTGTTTTTT.